The 13 T cell receptor beta chains reported below all come from one sample, sequenced in a study of CD8 T cells in ankylosing spondylitis. TCRdb passed the 5' RACE reads through MiXCR, listing each CDR3 protein once. The sample records 50,000 to 75,000 distinct CDR3 sequences, approximately 5.7% being singletons. Sequencing was done on a sample of synovial fluid, either unsorted or a sorted T cell fraction (not recorded which). The receptors here all came from a male donor with ankylosing spondylitis.

In its sample, this clonotype was seen many times. V is TRBV27 and J is TRBJ2-7; a possible D gene is TRBD1 (6 bases). With 5 bases removed from V and 3 bases from J, the gap between germline ends came to 11 bases. CDR3 size: 13 residues. Germline assignment: CDR1 MNHEY and CDR2 SMNVEV (reference sequence). The CDR3 spells CASSRQQGYEQYF. For the CDR3, the DNA is TGTGCCAGCAGTAGACAACAGGGCTACGAGCAGTACTTC.

This clonotype was seen many times. DNA for the CDR3: TGCAGTGCTAGAGAGGGTTTTGGATTCGGTGATCAGCCCCAGCATTTT. Its translation: CSAREGFGFGDQPQHF. J is TRBJ1-5 and V is TRBV20-1; D is unresolved. This CDR3 contains 16 residues. CDR1 is DFQATT and CDR2 is SNEGSKA in the germline V gene (reference sequence). Trimming removed 0 bases at V and 5 bases at J, with 17 bases between.

The rearrangement uses TRBV5-6 and TRBJ2-7, with D possibly matching TRBD1 (5 bases). V was trimmed by 0 bases and J by 3 bases, leaving 16 bases between them. CDR3 size: 16 residues. The germline gives CDR1 SGHDT, CDR2 YYEEEE. CDR3 bases: TGTGCCAGCAGCTTGGCGACAGCCTCTAACTTCTACGAGCAGTACTTC. Its translation: CASSLATASNFYEQYF.

This clonotype was counted at least ten times. Relative to the germline gene, one junction end is altered; a read error may explain this. The chain couples TRBV29-1 to TRBJ2-2; D is ambiguous. The CDR3 totals 14 residues. CDR1 and CDR2 (germline): SQVTM, ANQGSEA. The CDR3 reads CSVEGNGWAGELFF. CDR3 in DNA: TGCAGCGTAGAAGGGAATGGGTGGGCCGGGGAGCTGTTTTTT.

The CDR3, as DNA: TGTGCCAGCGGTCGAATGGCCGGGGAGCTGTTTTTT. This translates into CASGRMAGELFF. This chain joins TRBV5-4 and TRBJ2-2, with D unresolved. Trimming stripped 7 bases from V and 6 bases from J, with 10 bases between. CDR1 is SGHNT, CDR2 YYREEE, per germline (reference sequence). The CDR3 length is 12 residues.

Many counts were recorded for this clonotype. The chain recombines TRBV6-1 with TRBJ2-7; 9 nucleotides match TRBD1. With 4 bases clipped from V and 4 bases from J, the junction kept 8 bases outside the gene matches. Germline loops: CDR1 MNHNS, CDR2 SASEGT. The CDR3 has 15 amino acids. The CDR3 loop reads CASSGRQGGEYEQYF. CDR3 coding DNA: TGTGCCAGCAGTGGAAGACAGGGGGGCGAGTACGAGCAGTACTTC.

This clonotype was counted a few times. This sequence joins TRBV11-2 and TRBJ1-5, with a possible D match to TRBD1 (5 bases). The CDR3 runs 18 residues. Germline CDR1 SGHAT, CDR2 FQNNGV. Trimming removed 1 base from V and 0 bases from J, with 16 bases in between. The CDR3: CASSLGPWAGNSNQPQHF. The CDR3 bases are TGTGCCAGCAGCTTAGGACCCTGGGCAGGGAATAGCAATCAGCCCCAGCATTTT.

This clonotype occurred a few times. The chain links TRBV20-1 to TRBJ2-1; 9 positions agree with TRBD1. J gave up 10 bases and V 4 bases, and 11 bases lay outside the gene matches. Germline assignment: CDR1 DFQATT and CDR2 SNEGSKA (reference sequence). CDR3 length equals 14 residues. The DNA for the CDR3 is TGCAGTGCTAAGGCGAGACAGGGGGTCGGGGAGCAGTTCTTC. It codes for CSAKARQGVGEQFF.

This clonotype was seen at least ten times. The chain links TRBV7-9 to TRBJ2-5, with D possibly being TRBD2 (6 bases). This CDR3 is built from 14 residues. Between the trimmed V and J ends, which lost 2 bases and 2 bases, there was a span of 9 bases. Germline loops: CDR1 SEHNR, CDR2 FQNEAQ (reference sequence). CDR3 nucleotide sequence: TGTGCCAGCAGCTTACGACTAGGACAAGAGACCCAGTACTTC. Protein sequence: CASSLRLGQETQYF.

The V call is TRBV7-3, the J call TRBJ2-1; D possibly uses TRBD1 or TRBD2 (5 bases each). This CDR3 spans 16 amino acids. The V gene's germline CDR1 is SGHTA and CDR2 FQGTGA. The ends were cut back, 5 bases at V and 6 bases at J, with 20 bases in the middle. Here the CDR3 DNA reads TGTGCCAGCAGCCATGGGGGTGGAGCCCAAGTCAATGAGCAGTTCTTC. Translated, it gives CASSHGGGAQVNEQFF.

The V call is TRBV30, the J call TRBJ2-1; no clear D. The CDR3 sequence is 14 residues long. V dropped 1 base and J dropped 4 bases, with 11 bases sitting between them. Germline-derived CDR1 and CDR2 are GTSNPN and SVGIG (reference sequence). CDR3: CAWSGSDRYNEQFF. The CDR3 nucleotides read TGTGCCTGGAGTGGAAGCGATCGGTACAATGAGCAGTTCTTC.

The table lists this clonotype with many counts. DNA of the CDR3: TGTGCCAGCAGCTTAGTTTCTAGCGGGAGTACCGAGCAGTACTTC. Protein: CASSLVSSGSTEQYF. The rearrangement joins TRBV7-3 to TRBJ2-7; 10 bases agree with TRBD2. The germline V gene encodes CDR1 SGHTA and CDR2 FQGTGA. This CDR3 contains 15 residues. J gave up 6 bases and V 2 bases, and 7 bases lay outside the gene matches.

This clonotype was picked up a small number of times. The chain joins TRBV6-1 to TRBJ2-2; D unclear. This CDR3 contains 14 residues. Germline values: CDR1 MNHNS, CDR2 SASEGT. Trimming shortened V by 1 base and J by 3 bases, and 6 bases separated the two germline ends. The CDR3 sequence: CASSEGRHTGELFF. CDR3 DNA sequence: TGTGCCAGCAGTGAAGGCCGGCACACCGGGGAGCTGTTTTTT.